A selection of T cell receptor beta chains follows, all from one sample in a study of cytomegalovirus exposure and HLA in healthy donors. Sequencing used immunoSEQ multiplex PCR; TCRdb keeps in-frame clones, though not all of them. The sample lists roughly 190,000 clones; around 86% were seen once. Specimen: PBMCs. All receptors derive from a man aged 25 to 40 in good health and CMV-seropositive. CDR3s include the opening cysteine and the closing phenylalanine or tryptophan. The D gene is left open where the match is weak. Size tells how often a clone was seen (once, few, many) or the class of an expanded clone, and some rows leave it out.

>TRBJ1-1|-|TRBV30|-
CAWIRGTEAFF
TGTGCCTGGATAAGAGGGACTGAAGCTTTCTTT
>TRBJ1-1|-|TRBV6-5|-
CASSSQGRTEAFF
TGTGCCAGCAGTTCCCAGGGTCGGACTGAAGCTTTCTTT
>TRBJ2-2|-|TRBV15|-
CATSRGHYTGELFF
TGTGCCACCAGCAGAGGGCACTACACCGGGGAGCTGTTTTTT
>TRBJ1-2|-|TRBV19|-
CASSITGTYGYTF
TGTGCCAGTAGTATCACTGGGACGTATGGCTACACCTTC
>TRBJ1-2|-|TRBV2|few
CASSEGGYGYTF
TGTGCCAGCAGTGAGGGGGGGTATGGCTACACCTTC
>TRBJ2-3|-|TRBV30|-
CAWSVHPWDTQYF
TGTGCCTGGAGTGTACACCCCTGGGATACGCAGTATTTT
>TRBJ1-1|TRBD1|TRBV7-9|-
CASSLGPGQWNTEAFF
TGTGCCAGCAGCTTAGGCCCGGGACAGTGGAACACTGAAGCTTTCTTT
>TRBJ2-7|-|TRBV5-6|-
CASSWRARTTSYEQYF
TGTGCCAGCAGCTGGAGGGCGAGAACCACATCCTACGAGCAGTACTTC
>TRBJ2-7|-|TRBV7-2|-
CASRPTSGAYEQYF
TGTGCCAGCAGACCAACGTCGGGGGCCTACGAGCAGTACTTC
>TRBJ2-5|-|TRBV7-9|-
CASSLNNRETQYF
TGTGCCAGCAGCTTAAACAATAGGGAGACCCAGTACTTC